This entry concerns a single TCR beta chain. This sample was taken from a study of blood T cell repertoires in COVID-19. Study information: From T cells, B-cell-depleted T cells, or PBMCs came the material, which was cDNA or gDNA.

Produced via immunoSEQ multiplex PCR; TCRdb's table is partial and in-frame only. Of fewer than 600,000 clones listed, approximately 89% were seen once; the top ten hold over 0.7%. The CDR3 extends over 21 amino acids. In germline, CDR1 is PRHDT, CDR2 FYEKMQ (reference sequence). V dropped 1 base and J dropped 0; count of bases not matched to a gene: 16. The chain recombines TRBV13 with TRBJ1-5, with 9 bases fitting TRBD1. This sequence was found in a man between 18 and 35 years old with COVID-19, enrolled during active disease. The specimen was peripheral blood. CDR3 protein: CASSLDWQGDRERNSNQPQHF. CDR3 coding DNA: TGTGCCAGCAGCTTAGATTGGCAGGGGGACAGGGAGAGGAATAGCAATCAGCCCCAGCATTTT.